Following are 4 T cell receptor beta chains from one sample sequenced in a study of T cells in localized non-small cell lung cancer. Clones were read by immunoSEQ multiplex PCR, and TCRdb kept only the in-frame ones, dropping some. The sample has under 75,000 clones; roughly nine tenths are singletons. This material consisted of peripheral blood, taken before any cancer treatment. These receptors came from a male donor older than 55 with stage III squamous cell lung carcinoma.

The CDR3 loop reads CASSARGNTEAFF. DNA of the CDR3: TGCGCCAGCAGCGCCAGGGGAAACACTGAAGCTTTCTTT. The chain links TRBV5-1 to TRBJ1-1; maybe TRBD1 (6 bases). Germline V gives CDR1 SGHRS, CDR2 YFSETQ. Deletions cut 4 bases from V and 2 bases from J, with 9 bases between. CDR3 length: 13 amino acids.

The V and J genes are TRBV18 and TRBJ2-7, with 10 bases matching TRBD1. The V segment lost 1 base and the J segment 0 bases; nucleotides outside the gene matches: 3. CDR1 KGHSH and CDR2 LQKENI come from the germline V gene. The length of the CDR3 is 16 residues. The CDR3 loop is CASSPRGQGSSYEQYF. CDR3 in DNA: TGTGCCAGCTCACCACGGGGACAGGGGAGCTCCTACGAGCAGTACTTC.

The V and J genes are TRBV5-4 and TRBJ1-1; 7 nucleotides match TRBD1. The CDR3 loop spans 14 amino acids. The V and J ends lost 1 base and 10 bases, in that order; junction bases with no gene match: 10. Germline V lookup: CDR1 SGHNT, CDR2 YYREEE (reference sequence). The CDR3, as DNA: TGTGCCAGCAGCTTGCTATCCGGCCAGGGGGTAGCTTTCTTT. Encoded protein: CASSLLSGQGVAFF.

This chain links TRBV7-6 with TRBJ1-1; 11 bases are shared with TRBD1. The CDR3 has 14 amino acids. V lost 3 bases to trimming and J lost 4 bases; unmatched junction nucleotides: 1. Looked up from germline, CDR1 is SGHVS and CDR2 is FNYEAQ. Here the CDR3 reads CASSFGTGGTEAFF. The CDR3 DNA is TGTGCCAGCAGCTTCGGGACAGGGGGCACTGAAGCTTTCTTT.